These 25 T cell receptor beta chains were sequenced from one sample in a study of cytomegalovirus exposure and HLA in healthy donors. PCR employed 60 Vbeta and 13 Jbeta primers. Method: immunoSEQ multiplex PCR; TCRdb's copy keeps in-frame clones and lacks some. Among around 170,000 clones, over 60% were seen once, and the ten largest hold about 1.6%. The sample taken for sequencing was PBMCs. All receptors derive from a girl under 18 in good health and CMV-seronegative.

This clone showed up just once. The rearrangement uses TRBV27 and TRBJ2-2; 9 bases are shared with TRBD1. The V and J ends lost 4 bases and 2 bases, in that order; junction bases with no gene match: 5. CDR1 and CDR2 from the germline V gene are MNHEY and SMNVEV (reference sequence). The CDR3 has 16 residues. CDR3: CASSYSGQGNTGELFF. The DNA of the CDR3 is TGTGCCAGCAGTTATTCGGGACAGGGTAACACCGGGGAGCTGTTTTTT.

This clone was detected a few times. The V and J genes are TRBV11-2 and TRBJ2-3; 11 nucleotides align to TRBD2. Germline V CDR1 and CDR2: SGHAT, FQNNGV. CDR3 size: 18 residues. V was pared by 5 bases and J by 5 bases, with 15 bases of the junction left unmatched. CDR3: CASSPEVGSGGAKDTQYF. The CDR3 bases are TGTGCCAGCAGCCCCGAAGTGGGTAGCGGGGGGGCTAAAGATACGCAGTATTTT.

This clone was observed a few times. For the CDR3, the DNA is TGCGCCAGCAGCTTGGCCCGGACAGTGACTAATGAAAAACTGTTTTTT. It translates to CASSLARTVTNEKLFF. This chain joins TRBV5-1 and TRBJ1-4; tentatively, D is TRBD1 (6 bases). V shed 0 bases and J shed 2 bases, with 11 bases lying between them. CDR1 and CDR2 from the germline V gene are SGHRS and YFSETQ. The CDR3 spans 16 residues. The full variable domain, rest sourced from reference TRBV5-1 and TRBJ1-4, is KAGVTQTPRYLIKTRGQQVTLSCSPISGHRSVSWYQQTPGQGLQFLFEYFSETQRNKGNFPGRFSGRQFSNSRSEMNVSTLELGDSALYLCASSLARTVTNEKLFFGSGTQLSVL.

The rearrangement uses TRBV30 and TRBJ2-3, with 7 bases aligning to TRBD2. This CDR3 is 14 amino acids long. V lost 3 bases to trimming and J lost 0 bases; unmatched junction nucleotides: 3. Germline V CDR1 and CDR2: GTSNPN, SVGIG (reference sequence). The CDR3 reads CAWSWGGSTDTQYF. CDR3 bases: TGTGCCTGGAGCTGGGGGGGGAGCACAGATACGCAGTATTTT.

The chain has TRBV28 and TRBJ1-1, with D uncertain. CDR3 length: 12 amino acids. Trimming removed 7 bases from V and 1 base from J, with 7 bases in between. Germline V lookup: CDR1 MDHEN, CDR2 SYDVKM. CDR3: CASKTGNTEAFF. The CDR3 nucleotides read TGTGCCAGCAAAACGGGGAACACTGAAGCTTTCTTT.

The gene calls are TRBV18 and TRBJ2-2, with D unresolved. V gave up 1 base and J gave up 4 bases, with 10 bases separating them. CDR3 length: 15 amino acids. The V gene's germline CDR1 is KGHSH and CDR2 LQKENI. For the CDR3, the DNA is TGTGCCAGCTCACCACTGCAGGCGAGCACCGGGGAGCTGTTTTTT. It codes for CASSPLQASTGELFF.

V is TRBV10-3 and J is TRBJ2-1, with TRBD2 identical over 15 bases. Trimming cost V 7 bases and J 5 bases; bases outside gene matches: 6. The CDR3 contains 16 residues. Per the germline V gene, CDR1 is ENHRY and CDR2 is SYGVKD. The CDR3 nucleotides are TGTGCCATCACTTCCAGGACTAGCGGGGGGGACAATGAGCAGTTCTTC. It yields the protein CAITSRTSGGDNEQFF.

The chain uses TRBV5-6 and TRBJ1-2, with no clear D. V gave up 1 base and J gave up 10 bases, with 11 bases separating them. The CDR3 has 12 residues. The germline V gene encodes CDR1 SGHDT and CDR2 YYEEEE. CDR3 nucleotide sequence: TGTGCCAGCAGCTTGCGGGTCGGGAACTACACCTTC. This encodes CASSLRVGNYTF.

The chain links TRBV4-1 to TRBJ2-3; TRBD2 agrees at 10 bases. Germline trimming cut 3 bases from V and 1 base from J; bases unmatched to any gene: 10. The germline V gene has CDR1 MGHRA and CDR2 YSYEKL. The CDR3 is 18 amino acids. For the CDR3, the DNA is TGCGCCAGCAGCCACGGCCGACCTACTAGCGGGGGCACAGATACGCAGTATTTT. Amino acids: CASSHGRPTSGGTDTQYF.

The J gene is TRBJ1-1, the V gene TRBV5-6; D is undetermined. Germline values: CDR1 SGHDT, CDR2 YYEEEE. The CDR3 sequence is 15 residues long. Trimming cost V 0 bases and J 6 bases, with 15 bases left between them. CDR3 nucleotide sequence: TGTGCCAGCAGCTTGGGCCCGCCCGGAGGCTCTGAAGCTTTCTTT. It yields the protein CASSLGPPGGSEAFF.

This clone was detected a few times. This chain uses TRBV10-1 with TRBJ1-1; TRBD1 might be the D (5 bases). This CDR3 has 14 amino acids. The V gene lost 8 bases and the J gene lost 1 base, with 14 bases spanning the gap. Germline V gene data show CDR1 as WNHNN and CDR2 as SYGVQD (reference sequence). The CDR3 is CASAVGGENTEAFF. The CDR3, as DNA: TGCGCCAGCGCGGTCGGGGGGGAGAACACTGAAGCTTTCTTT.

This clone has a handful of counts. This sequence joins TRBV4-2 and TRBJ1-1; unclear D gene. V lost 0 bases, J lost 5 bases, and 7 bases lay in between. The CDR3 has 13 residues. CDR1 and CDR2 (germline): LGHNA, YNFKEQ. CDR3 sequence (DNA): TGTGCCAGCAGCCAAGACGCGTGGACTGAAGCTTTCTTT. It codes for CASSQDAWTEAFF.

The chain carries TRBV7-9 and TRBJ2-2; 15 positions agree with TRBD2. The CDR3 loop spans 18 amino acids. V gave up 5 bases and J gave up 2 bases; unmatched junction bases: 6. Germline loops: CDR1 SEHNR, CDR2 FQNEAQ (reference sequence). The DNA for the CDR3 is TGTGCCAGCAGCCCAGGGACTAGCGGGGGGACAAACACCGGGGAGCTGTTTTTT. Amino acid sequence: CASSPGTSGGTNTGELFF. Complete variable domain (other parts from reference TRBV7-9 and TRBJ2-2): DTGVSQNPRHKITKRGQNVTFRCDPISEHNRLYWYRQTLGQGPEFLTYFQNEAQLEKSRLLSDRFSAERPKGSFSTLEIQRTEQGDSAMYLCASSPGTSGGTNTGELFFGEGSRLTVL.

The rearrangement links TRBV30 to TRBJ2-1, with a possible D match to TRBD1 (6 bases). The germline V and J ends were trimmed by 3 bases and 4 bases, with 10 bases remaining between them. Germline lookup yields CDR1 GTSNPN and CDR2 SVGIG (reference sequence). The CDR3 is 13 residues long. CDR3 bases: TGTGCCTGGAGGTCCCAGGGGTACAATGAGCAGTTCTTC. Translated, it gives CAWRSQGYNEQFF.

The CDR3 DNA reads TGTGCCTGGACGAAAAGCGGACCGGGCGTAAAGTTTTTCTTT. Amino acid sequence: CAWTKSGPGVKFFF. The V gene is TRBV30, the J gene TRBJ1-1, with no clear D. CDR1 and CDR2 (germline): GTSNPN, SVGIG (reference sequence). The CDR3 has 14 residues. Trimming pared 4 bases from V and 13 bases from J, leaving 25 bases between.

This clone was detected only a few times. The chain employs TRBV7-9 and TRBJ1-5, with D uncertain. V gave up 1 base and J gave up 9 bases, with 7 bases separating them. Germline-derived CDR1 and CDR2 are SEHNR and FQNEAQ (reference sequence). The CDR3 is 12 residues long. CDR3 region: CASSLEGGPQHF. CDR3 sequence (DNA): TGTGCCAGCAGCTTAGAGGGAGGGCCCCAGCATTTT.

The rearrangement uses TRBV19 and TRBJ2-3; 7 positions match TRBD2. Trimming removed 3 bases from V and 0 bases from J; junction bases left unmatched: 9. The germline V gene encodes CDR1 LNHDA and CDR2 SQIVND (reference sequence). This CDR3 is 17 amino acids long. The CDR3 bases are TGTGCCAGTAGTATTCAGGGCGGGGGAATCAGCACAGATACGCAGTATTTT. It translates to CASSIQGGGISTDTQYF.

This clone was recorded only once. CDR3 amino acids: CASRPQTGAHNSPLHF. For the CDR3, the DNA is TGTGCCAGCAGACCTCAGACAGGGGCCCATAATTCACCCCTCCACTTT. V gene TRBV5-4 combines with J gene TRBJ1-6; 8 bases line up with TRBD1. CDR3 size: 16 residues. Looked up from germline, CDR1 is SGHNT and CDR2 is YYREEE (reference sequence). The J segment lost 5 bases and the V segment lost 5 bases, leaving 9 bases of the junction unmatched.

The chain employs TRBV5-1 and TRBJ1-2; D may be TRBD1 (6 bases). With 0 bases removed from V and 3 bases from J, the gap between germline ends came to 12 bases. The germline V gene has CDR1 SGHRS and CDR2 YFSETQ. The CDR3 is made up of 15 amino acids. The CDR3 loop reads CASSLAEQGHYGYTF. The CDR3 DNA follows: TGCGCCAGCAGCTTGGCCGAACAGGGCCACTATGGCTACACCTTC.

This chain links TRBV11-2 with TRBJ2-3, with 11 bases matching TRBD2. Losses at the gene ends were 4 bases for V and 4 bases for J; bases not matched to a gene: 7. CDR3 length: 16 amino acids. The germline CDR1 and CDR2 sequences are SGHAT and FQNNGV. CDR3 nucleotides: TGTGCCAGCAGCTCCTATAGCGGGGGGGTCCCAGATACGCAGTATTTT. This codes for CASSSYSGGVPDTQYF.

This chain connects TRBV5-6 to TRBJ1-2; the D gene is possibly TRBD1 (5 bases). V was shortened by 4 bases and J by 0 bases, with 19 bases between the two germline ends. Germline V gives CDR1 SGHDT, CDR2 YYEEEE. The CDR3 has 17 amino acids. The CDR3 protein is CASSPLGTGESNYGYTF. The DNA of the CDR3 is TGTGCCAGCAGCCCCCTAGGGACGGGAGAATCTAACTATGGCTACACCTTC.

The chain recombines TRBV5-1 with TRBJ2-7, with 9 positions matching TRBD1. This CDR3 is 15 amino acids long. Germline loops: CDR1 SGHRS, CDR2 YFSETQ. J lost 0 bases, V lost 4 bases, and 5 bases had no gene match. This CDR3 reads CASSRGTGSSYEQYF. CDR3 coding DNA: TGCGCCAGCAGCAGAGGGACAGGGAGCTCCTACGAGCAGTACTTC. Full variable domain (missing parts from reference TRBV5-1 and TRBJ2-7): KAGVTQTPRYLIKTRGQQVTLSCSPISGHRSVSWYQQTPGQGLQFLFEYFSETQRNKGNFPGRFSGRQFSNSRSEMNVSTLELGDSALYLCASSRGTGSSYEQYFGPGTRLTVT.

V gene TRBV7-9 combines with J gene TRBJ1-2; D might be TRBD1 (5 bases). Trimming removed 1 base at V and 7 bases at J, with 13 bases between. The CDR3 is made up of 14 amino acids. The germline V gene has CDR1 SEHNR and CDR2 FQNEAQ (reference sequence). CDR3 DNA: TGTGCCAGCAGCTTAGAGGGGCGGGGTCTTGGCTACACCTTC. It codes for CASSLEGRGLGYTF.

This chain's CDR3 is CASSAGQGYGYTF. The CDR3 DNA reads TGTGCCAGCAGCGCGGGACAGGGGTATGGCTACACCTTC. This chain uses TRBV5-6 with TRBJ1-2; TRBD1 matches at 10 bases. Germline-derived CDR1 and CDR2 are SGHDT and YYEEEE. The CDR3 covers 13 residues. J lost 5 bases, V lost 4 bases, and 2 bases had no gene match.

The chain links TRBV2 to TRBJ1-4; 7 bases are a match to TRBD1. There are 15 residues in the CDR3. Germline V lookup: CDR1 SNHLY, CDR2 FYNNEI. V trimming: 8 bases; J trimming: 2 bases; junction bases outside the gene matches: 8. CDR3 DNA: TGTGCCAGCCTAAGACAGGGAACGACTAATGAAAAACTGTTTTTT. Translating gives CASLRQGTTNEKLFF.